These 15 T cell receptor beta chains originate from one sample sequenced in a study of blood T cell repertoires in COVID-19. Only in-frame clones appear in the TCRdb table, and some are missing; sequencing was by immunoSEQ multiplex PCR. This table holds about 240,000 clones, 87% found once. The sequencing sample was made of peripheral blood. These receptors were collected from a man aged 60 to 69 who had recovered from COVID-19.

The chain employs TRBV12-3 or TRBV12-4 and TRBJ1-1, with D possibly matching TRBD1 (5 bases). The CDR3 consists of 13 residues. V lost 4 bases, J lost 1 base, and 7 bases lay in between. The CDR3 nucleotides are TGTGCCAGCAGTTCTCAGGGGAACACTGAAGCTTTCTTT. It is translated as CASSSQGNTEAFF.

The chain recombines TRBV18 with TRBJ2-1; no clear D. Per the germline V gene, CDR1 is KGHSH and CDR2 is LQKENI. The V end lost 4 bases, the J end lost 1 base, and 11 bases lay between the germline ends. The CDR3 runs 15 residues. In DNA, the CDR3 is TGTGCCAGCTCACGAAGCACCGGTTCCTACAATGAGCAGTTCTTC. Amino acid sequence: CASSRSTGSYNEQFF. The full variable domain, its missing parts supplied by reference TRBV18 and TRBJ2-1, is NAGVMQNPRHLVRRRGQEARLRCSPMKGHSHVYWYRQLPEEGLKFMVYLQKENIIDESGMPKERFSAEFPKEGPSILRIQQVVRGDSAAYFCASSRSTGSYNEQFFGPGTRLTVL.

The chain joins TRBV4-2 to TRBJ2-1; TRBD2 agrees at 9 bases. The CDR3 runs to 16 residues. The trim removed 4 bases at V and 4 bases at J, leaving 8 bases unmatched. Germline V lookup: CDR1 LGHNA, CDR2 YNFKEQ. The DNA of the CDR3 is TGTGCCAGCAGCCCCACCCTAGCGGGGAGATACAATGAGCAGTTCTTC. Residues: CASSPTLAGRYNEQFF.

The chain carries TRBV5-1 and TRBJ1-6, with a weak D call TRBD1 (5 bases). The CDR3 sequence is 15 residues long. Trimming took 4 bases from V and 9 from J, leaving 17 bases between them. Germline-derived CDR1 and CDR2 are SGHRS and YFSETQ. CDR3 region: CASSPNLGGASPLHF. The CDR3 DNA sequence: TGCGCCAGCAGCCCCAACCTCGGCGGGGCTTCACCCCTCCACTTT. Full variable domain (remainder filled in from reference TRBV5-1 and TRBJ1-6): KAGVTQTPRYLIKTRGQQVTLSCSPISGHRSVSWYQQTPGQGLQFLFEYFSETQRNKGNFPGRFSGRQFSNSRSEMNVSTLELGDSALYLCASSPNLGGASPLHFGNGTRLTVT.

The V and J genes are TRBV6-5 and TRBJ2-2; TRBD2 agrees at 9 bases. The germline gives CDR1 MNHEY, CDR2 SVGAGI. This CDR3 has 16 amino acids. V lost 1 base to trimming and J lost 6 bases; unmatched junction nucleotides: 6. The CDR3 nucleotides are TGTGCCAGCAGTTACTTAAGCGGGGGGTTGGCCGGGGAGCTGTTTTTT. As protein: CASSYLSGGLAGELFF.

The CDR3 region is CASSLDRGLAGGFQDTQYF. For the CDR3, the DNA is TGCGCCAGCAGCTTGGACAGGGGACTAGCGGGGGGGTTTCAAGATACGCAGTATTTT. The chain carries TRBV5-1 and TRBJ2-3, with 16 nucleotides matching TRBD2. This CDR3 spans 19 amino acids. Germline V gives CDR1 SGHRS, CDR2 YFSETQ. Trimming removed 0 bases from V and 5 bases from J; junction bases left unmatched: 9.

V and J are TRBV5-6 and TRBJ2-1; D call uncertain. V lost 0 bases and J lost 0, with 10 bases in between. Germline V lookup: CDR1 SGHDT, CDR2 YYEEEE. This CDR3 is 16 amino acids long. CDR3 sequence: CASSLEQVGSYNEQFF. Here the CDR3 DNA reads TGTGCCAGCAGCTTGGAGCAGGTGGGCTCCTACAATGAGCAGTTCTTC.

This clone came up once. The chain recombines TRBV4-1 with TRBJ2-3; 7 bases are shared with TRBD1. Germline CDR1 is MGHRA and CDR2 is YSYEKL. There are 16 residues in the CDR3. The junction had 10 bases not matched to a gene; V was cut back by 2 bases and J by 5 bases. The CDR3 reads CASSQPLEGARDTQYF. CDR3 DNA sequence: TGCGCCAGCAGCCAACCCCTCGAGGGGGCAAGAGATACGCAGTATTTT.

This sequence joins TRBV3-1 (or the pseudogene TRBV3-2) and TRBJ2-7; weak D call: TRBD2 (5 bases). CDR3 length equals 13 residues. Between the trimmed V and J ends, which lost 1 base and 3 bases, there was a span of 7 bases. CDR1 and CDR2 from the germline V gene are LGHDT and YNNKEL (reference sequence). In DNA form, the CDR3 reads TGTGCCAGCAGCCAAGGCGAGGGCTACGAGCAGTACGTC. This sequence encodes CASSQGEGYEQYV.

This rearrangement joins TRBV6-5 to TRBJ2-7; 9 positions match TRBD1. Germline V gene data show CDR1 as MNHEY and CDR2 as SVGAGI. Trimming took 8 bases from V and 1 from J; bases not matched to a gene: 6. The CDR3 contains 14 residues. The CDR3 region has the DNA TGTGCCAGCCGGTTACAGGGGGCTTCCTACGAGCAGTACTTC. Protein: CASRLQGASYEQYF.

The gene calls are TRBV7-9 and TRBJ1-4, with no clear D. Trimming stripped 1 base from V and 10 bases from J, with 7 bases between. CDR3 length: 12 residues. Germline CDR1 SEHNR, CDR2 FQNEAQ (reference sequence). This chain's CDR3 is CASSLERGKLFF. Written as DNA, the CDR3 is TGTGCCAGCAGCTTAGAAAGAGGAAAACTGTTTTTT.

The CDR3 loop reads CASSLIAGGRGGELFF. The CDR3 bases are TGTGCCAGCAGCTTAATAGCGGGGGGAAGAGGCGGGGAGCTGTTTTTT. The gene calls are TRBV7-8 and TRBJ2-2; 10 bases are shared with TRBD2. CDR1 and CDR2 (germline): SGHVS, FQNEAQ. The CDR3 runs to 16 residues. Trimming removed 2 bases from V and 7 bases from J; junction bases left unmatched: 7.

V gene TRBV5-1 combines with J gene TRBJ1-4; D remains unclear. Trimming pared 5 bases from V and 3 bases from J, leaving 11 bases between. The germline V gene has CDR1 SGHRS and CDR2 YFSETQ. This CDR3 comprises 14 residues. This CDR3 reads CASSQTAANEKLFF. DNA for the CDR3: TGCGCCAGCAGTCAGACGGCGGCTAATGAAAAACTGTTTTTT.

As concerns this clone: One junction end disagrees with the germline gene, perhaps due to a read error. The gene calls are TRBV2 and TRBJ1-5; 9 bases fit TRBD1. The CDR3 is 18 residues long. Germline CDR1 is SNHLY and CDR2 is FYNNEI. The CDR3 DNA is TGTGCCAGCAGGGAAGGGACAGGGTGTTTTGGGGGCAATCAGCCCCAGCATTTT. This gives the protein CASREGTGCFGGNQPQHF. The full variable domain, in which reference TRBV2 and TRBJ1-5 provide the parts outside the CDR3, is EPEVTQTPSHQVTQMGQEVILRCVPISNHLYFYWYRQILGQKVEFLVSFYNNEISEKSEIFDDQFSVERPDGSNFTLKIRSTKLEDSAMYFCASREGTGCFGGNQPQHFGDGTRLSIL.

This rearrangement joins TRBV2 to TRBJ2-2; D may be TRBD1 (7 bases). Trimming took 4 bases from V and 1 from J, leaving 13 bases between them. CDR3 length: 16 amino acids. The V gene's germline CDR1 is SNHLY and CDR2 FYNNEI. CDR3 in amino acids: CASSGRGQRNTGELFF. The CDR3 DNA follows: TGTGCCAGCAGTGGGAGGGGGCAGCGGAACACCGGGGAGCTGTTTTTT. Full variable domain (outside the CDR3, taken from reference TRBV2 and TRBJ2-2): EPEVTQTPSHQVTQMGQEVILRCVPISNHLYFYWYRQILGQKVEFLVSFYNNEISEKSEIFDDQFSVERPDGSNFTLKIRSTKLEDSAMYFCASSGRGQRNTGELFFGEGSRLTVL.